This TCR beta chain originates from a study of blood T cell repertoires in COVID-19. On the study more broadly: Samples came from the United States, Italy and Spain, spanning acute and convalescent COVID-19. PBMCs, B-cell-depleted T cells, or T cells provided the cDNA or gDNA that made up the material.

Original handling: Scientists estimated how many nucleated cells there were by amplifying reference gene primers. The protocol was immunoSEQ multiplex PCR, while the TCRdb copy is restricted to in-frame clones and leaves out a portion. V and J calls and clone size are copied from that table; D and trimming were computed from the DNA. The table lists about 410,000 clones, about nine tenths of them singletons. Per the germline V gene, CDR1 is MRHNA and CDR2 is SNTAGT. J was trimmed by 8 bases and V by 6 bases; bases with no gene match: 10. CDR3 size: 15 residues. This chain uses TRBV6-4 with TRBJ2-1; 10 positions match TRBD2. This sequence was found in a woman aged 25 to 39 with active or convalescent COVID-19. The specimen sequenced was peripheral blood. This CDR3 is CASSDPSGSMDEQFF. Written as DNA, the CDR3 is TGTGCCAGCAGCGATCCTAGCGGGAGCATGGATGAGCAGTTCTTC.